A selection of T cell receptor beta chains follows, all from one sample in a study of T cells in Graves' hyperthyroidism and ophthalmopathy. TCRdb re-analysed the multiplex PCR reads in MiXCR, keeping a single row per CDR3 protein. The data show 700,000 or so distinct CDR3 sequences, over 15% seen once. The sequenced sample was blood. These receptors were taken from a man aged 18-30 years with Graves' hyperthyroidism. Both conserved end residues are part of each CDR3. D genes are given only for firm matches. Not all rows give a size; the values are once, few, many and, for expanded clones, a class.

TRBD2	many	TRBV12-3/TRBV12-4	TRBJ2-1	TGTGCCAGCAGTCCACTAGCGTCACAGGAGCAGTTCTTC	CASSPLASQEQFF
-	few	TRBV19	TRBJ2-1	TGTGCCAGTAGTATAGGGAGCGGGCAGCAGTTCTTC	CASSIGSGQQFF
-	few	TRBV25-1	TRBJ2-7	TGTGCCAGTGCGAGGTTACCTGGGGAGCAGTACTTC	CASARLPGEQYF
-	-	TRBV19	TRBJ2-1	TGTGCCAGTAGACCAGGCGGAGAAGCGTACAATGAGCAGTTCTTC	CASRPGGEAYNEQFF
-	few	TRBV4-3	TRBJ1-1	TGCGCCAGCAGCCAAGAGGCGCACTACACTGAAGCTTTCTTT	CASSQEAHYTEAFF
-	many	TRBV30	TRBJ2-2	TGTGCCTGGAGTGTACGGGGGAGATGGGACACCGGGGAGCTGTTTTTT	CAWSVRGRWDTGELFF
TRBD1	many	TRBV11-1	TRBJ2-3	TGTGCCAGCAGCCTATTTTACCAAGGACAGGGGGCAACAGATACGCAGTATTTT	CASSLFYQGQGATDTQYF
TRBD2	many	TRBV5-6	TRBJ2-7	TGTGCCAGCAGCGGGGCAGGGACTAGCGGCGAGCAGTACTTC	CASSGAGTSGEQYF
TRBD2	many	TRBV7-9	TRBJ2-3	TGTGCCAGCAGCTTAGGTTCTAGCGGGCCCACAGATACGCAGTATTTT	CASSLGSSGPTDTQYF
TRBD1	few	TRBV20-1	TRBJ1-4	TGCAGTGCCGTGTCCGGACAGGCTGCAACTAATGAAAAACTGTTTTTT	CSAVSGQAATNEKLFF
TRBD2	few	TRBV7-8	TRBJ2-3	TGTGCCAGCAGCACTCGACTAGCGGGACATACAGATACGCAGTATTTT	CASSTRLAGHTDTQYF
TRBD1	many	TRBV7-2	TRBJ1-1	TGTGCCAGCAGCTTCGTTGGGACAGGGAGCACTGAAGCTTTCTTT	CASSFVGTGSTEAFF